The clone carrying this TCR beta chain was counted between two and nine times. Germline loops: CDR1 SGHVS, CDR2 FQNEAQ. The CDR3 totals 16 residues. The V end lost 1 base, the J end lost 5 bases, and 17 bases lay between the germline ends. The sample originates from a study of blood T cells in healthy people across ages. It was with a sample-barcoded 5' primer and a J-beta primer mix that a second PCR of roughly 7 to 12 cycles was run. TCRdb processed the 5' RACE reads anew with MiXCR; each CDR3 protein has one entry. The table has approximately 490,000 distinct CDR3 sequences, less than 25% seen once. The data also belong to a second study, concerning T cells of mothers and their children.

This sequence joins TRBV7-8 and TRBJ2-5; D might be TRBD2 (7 bases). This TCR was recovered from a boy between 10 and 17 years old in good health. The sequencing sample was made of blood. CDR3 protein: CASSLVSGGGQETQYF. The CDR3 coding sequence is TGTGCCAGCAGCTTAGTGTCGGGGGGAGGACAGGAGACCCAGTACTTC.